This is a list of T cell receptor beta chains from one sample in a study of Tregs in tolerant kidney transplant recipients. Here immunoSEQ multiplex PCR was the method, and the copy in TCRdb shows in-frame clones only, minus some. The repertoire has some 250,000 clones, approximately 83% of them found once; the top ten carry over 0.5%. The specimen sequenced was CD4+ T cells from blood. The receptors here all came from a human donor in good health. The CDR3 runs from the conserved cysteine through the conserved F or W. The order of the fields is V gene, CDR3 protein.

TRBV11-2,CASSLGGVGYTF
TRBV9,CASSVLGTNYGEQFF
TRBV19,CASSRLGTGGDEQYF
TRBV9,CASSPRDFNTGELFF
TRBV5-1,CASSTDSLYNEQFF
TRBV5-4,CASSTGRAFNEKLFF
TRBV2,CASSGRGLGPPLHF
TRBV7-9,CASSSTLGVYRYTYNEQFF
TRBV11-3,CASSIGGIPETQYF
TRBV7-3,CASAQGSNQPQHF
TRBV5-1,CASSLDQAGGADTQYF
TRBV5-4,CASSSGTGRTKNIQYF
TRBV4-1,CASSQGGGRVNTEAFF
TRBV29-1,CSVVRTGGEYGYTF
TRBV7-8,CASSSPTRETQYF
TRBV6-5,CATGQLGNSPLHF
TRBV5-4,CASSADRGRITEAFF
TRBV6-5,CASSERTVRYEQYF